This passage covers 29 T cell receptor beta chains from one sample sequenced in a study of T cell repertoires in cytomegalovirus infection (dated by TCRdb to 2018 to 2020). These receptors lack a known antigen. TCRdb records Illumina HiSeq 1500 as the sequencer. In TCRdb, the public reads were trimmed at Q25 with fastp and aligned with MiXCR, with productive beta chains retained. Merged by CDR3 protein, the rows form single entries marked with the most common genes and DNA. This sample is represented by a few hundred thousand distinct CDR3 sequences; approximately 30% of them were singletons. The biggest ten clones account for roughly 13% of the sample. This specimen's treatment or condition label, interpreted: in vitro stimulation with specific CMV peptide epitopes to enrich CMV-specific T cells. Source: cultured PBMCs, taken from culture after CMV antigen stimulation. Source of these receptors: a human donor in good health (CMV status not recorded). Some clones in this sample may be carry-over from other donors' samples.

This clonotype was seen a few times. This chain links TRBV19 with TRBJ2-5; the D gene is possibly TRBD2 (6 bases). This CDR3 is built from 13 residues. Germline V lookup: CDR1 LNHDA, CDR2 SQIVND (reference sequence). The germline V and J ends were trimmed by 7 bases and 4 bases, with 13 bases remaining between them. CDR3 DNA: TGTGCCAGTACCCCGGTGGGGGGAGAGACCCAGTACTTC. Translation: CASTPVGGETQYF.

V and J are TRBV7-2 and TRBJ1-2, with 7 positions matching TRBD1. Germline CDR1 SGHTA, CDR2 FQGNSA. CDR3 size: 14 residues. V was pared by 1 base and J by 7 bases, with 6 bases of the junction left unmatched. The CDR3 DNA is TGTGCCAGCAGCTTAGTAGACAGGGTCAGTGGCTACACCTTC. Protein sequence: CASSLVDRVSGYTF.

This clonotype was seen at least ten times. V gene TRBV7-2 combines with J gene TRBJ2-2; possibly TRBD2 for D (5 bases). With 1 base removed from V and 1 base from J, the gap between germline ends came to 7 bases. The CDR3 has 15 residues. Germline-derived CDR1 and CDR2 are SGHTA and FQGNSA. The CDR3 region is CASSLDRGNTGELFF. DNA for the CDR3: TGTGCCAGCAGCTTAGACCGGGGGAACACCGGGGAGCTGTTTTTT.

The chain uses TRBV9 and TRBJ1-6; tentatively, D is TRBD1 (6 bases). The V end was cut by 3 bases, the J end by 7 bases, with 14 bases between. The CDR3 runs 15 residues. Germline assignment: CDR1 SGDLS and CDR2 YYNGEE. The chain's CDR3 is CASSDTGGANSPLHF. CDR3 nucleotides: TGTGCCAGCAGCGACACGGGGGGGGCGAATTCACCCCTCCACTTT.

The genes are TRBV7-2 and TRBJ2-1; D unclear. This CDR3 comprises 13 residues. CDR1 and CDR2 from the germline V gene are SGHTA and FQGNSA. With 2 bases removed from V and 10 bases from J, the gap between germline ends came to 12 bases. The CDR3 coding sequence is TGTGCCAGCAGCTTAAGTCTTACTGGGGAGCAGTTCTTC. Translation: CASSLSLTGEQFF.

This clonotype was recorded a few times. The rearrangement joins TRBV18 to TRBJ2-7; TRBD1 matches at 7 bases. The junction had 7 bases not matched to a gene; V was cut back by 4 bases and J by 4 bases. The CDR3 covers 14 residues. CDR1 and CDR2 from the germline V gene are KGHSH and LQKENI. DNA for the CDR3: TGTGCCAGCTCACTACGACAGGGAGAATACGAGCAGTACGTC. Its translation is CASSLRQGEYEQYV.

Only a few counts were recorded for this clonotype. The CDR3 coding sequence is TGTGCCAGCAGCTTAGACCAGGAAGTGGAGTATTTT. As protein: CASSLDQEVEYF. The chain is built from TRBV7-2 and TRBJ2-3, with D unclear. Between the trimmed V and J ends, which lost 1 base and 13 bases, there was a span of 12 bases. Germline CDR1 and CDR2: SGHTA and FQGNSA. The CDR3 covers 12 residues. The full variable domain, completed using reference TRBV7-2 and TRBJ2-3, is GAGVSQSPSNKVTEKGKDVELRCDPISGHTALYWYRQSLGQGLEFLIYFQGNSAPDKSGLPSDRFSAERTGGSVSTLTIQRTQQEDSAVYLCASSLDQEVEYFGPGTRLTVL.

The genes are TRBV19 and TRBJ1-1; 8 nucleotides match TRBD1. CDR3 size: 13 residues. Germline V gene sequence: CDR1 LNHDA, CDR2 SQIVND (reference sequence). V lost 8 bases, J lost 0 bases, and 2 bases stayed unmatched. The CDR3 loop reads CASEDRVNTEAFF. As DNA, the CDR3 is TGTGCCAGTGAGGACAGGGTGAACACTGAAGCTTTCTTT.

In this sample, this clonotype turned up many times. The chain uses TRBV6-2 or TRBV6-3 and TRBJ1-5; a weak D match, TRBD1 (5 bases). The CDR3 covers 16 residues. V was pared by 3 bases and J by 0 bases, with 12 bases between. Germline V gives CDR1 MNHEY, CDR2 SVGEGT. CDR3 sequence: CASSYLGTLSNQPQHF. The CDR3 coding sequence is TGTGCCAGCAGTTATTTGGGGACCCTTAGCAATCAGCCCCAGCATTTT.

The V gene is TRBV19, the J gene TRBJ2-7; D gene uncertain. This CDR3 is 13 amino acids long. The V end lost 6 bases, the J end lost 0 bases, and 9 bases lay between the germline ends. Germline V gene data show CDR1 as LNHDA and CDR2 as SQIVND (reference sequence). CDR3 coding DNA: TGTGCCAGTAGCCCCTCGGGCTCCTACGAGCAGTACTTC. Amino acid sequence: CASSPSGSYEQYF.

There are a few counts of this clonotype. The V and J genes are TRBV11-1 and TRBJ2-1, with D hard to call. The CDR3 has 15 amino acids. Germline V gene data show CDR1 as SGHAT and CDR2 as FQDESV (reference sequence). Trimming shortened V by 5 bases and J by 8 bases, and 19 bases separated the two germline ends. The DNA of the CDR3 is TGTGCCAGCAGCCCCACGGTTCGAGAGTCCGATGAGCAGTTCTTC. Translating gives CASSPTVRESDEQFF.

This rearrangement joins TRBV15 to TRBJ1-4; D is undetermined. Germline V gene data show CDR1 as LNHNV and CDR2 as YYDKDF (reference sequence). V was clipped by 0 bases and J by 8 bases, with 13 bases between them. This CDR3 comprises 15 residues. CDR3 DNA sequence: TGTGCCACCAGCAGAGATGGATCTTCCGCGGAAAAACTGTTTTTT. Protein sequence: CATSRDGSSAEKLFF.

This clonotype turned up a few times. The rearrangement joins TRBV14 to TRBJ2-5; unclear D gene. The CDR3 runs 12 residues. Germline CDR1 and CDR2: SGHDN and FVKESK. Trimming pared 8 bases from V and 3 bases from J, leaving 10 bases between. The CDR3 region is CASAGQEETQYF. The CDR3 DNA sequence: TGTGCCAGCGCCGGGCAAGAAGAGACCCAGTACTTC.

This clonotype was seen only a few times. This chain uses TRBV7-8 with TRBJ2-2; D gene uncertain. Germline V gene data show CDR1 as SGHVS and CDR2 as FQNEAQ. The CDR3 covers 14 residues. Trimming removed 0 bases from V and 4 bases from J, with 6 bases in between. The CDR3 DNA reads as TGTGCCAGCAGCTTAGCGCCATCCACCGGGGAGCTGTTTTTT. The encoded protein is CASSLAPSTGELFF.

The chain uses TRBV4-3 and TRBJ2-1, with D perhaps matching TRBD1 (6 bases). Germline CDR1 and CDR2: LGHNA and YSLEER. The CDR3 is 13 residues long. Trimming took 4 bases from V and 9 from J, leaving 13 bases between them. In DNA form, the CDR3 reads TGCGCCAGCAGCCCTCAGGGGAGCGCTGAGCAGTTCTTC. The encoded protein is CASSPQGSAEQFF.

The rearrangement uses TRBV6-5 and TRBJ2-6; no definite D call. CDR1 MNHEY and CDR2 SVGAGI come from the germline V gene. V shed 6 bases and J shed 1 base, with 4 bases lying between them. The CDR3 runs to 13 residues. DNA for the CDR3: TGTGCCAGCAGACAGTCTGGGGCCAACGTCCTGACTTTC. This codes for CASRQSGANVLTF.

J is TRBJ1-5 and V is TRBV12-3 or TRBV12-4; TRBD1 might be the D (6 bases). This CDR3 spans 13 amino acids. Trimming left V 7 bases short and J 11 bases short, with 18 bases between. The CDR3 is CASTLGQSTAQHF. DNA of the CDR3: TGTGCCAGCACCCTAGGACAGTCCACAGCCCAGCATTTT.

This clonotype showed up many times. The genes are TRBV7-2 and TRBJ2-3; 9 bases fit TRBD2. With 3 bases clipped from V and 3 bases from J, the junction kept 4 bases outside the gene matches. There are 15 residues in the CDR3. Germline V lookup: CDR1 SGHTA, CDR2 FQGNSA. The CDR3 DNA reads TGTGCCAGCAGCTTCTCTAGCGGGAAGACAGATACGCAGTATTTT. Translating it yields CASSFSSGKTDTQYF.

This clonotype has a handful of counts. CDR3 DNA sequence: TGTGCCAGCAGCTCCACTCTGGCTAGGGAGCAGTACTTC. It encodes CASSSTLAREQYF. The chain uses TRBV11-2 and TRBJ2-7, with unresolved D. V lost 4 bases and J 7 bases, leaving 14 bases between the germline ends. From germline, CDR1 is SGHAT and CDR2 FQNNGV. This CDR3 region has 13 residues. Full variable domain (rest looked up from reference TRBV11-2 and TRBJ2-7): EAGVAQSPRYKIIEKRQSVAFWCNPISGHATLYWYQQILGQGPKLLIQFQNNGVVDDSQLPKDRFSAERLKGVDSTLKIQPAKLEDSAVYLCASSSTLAREQYFGPGTRLTVT.

This clonotype was found a few times. V and J are TRBV7-3 and TRBJ2-1, with TRBD2 as a possible D gene (5 bases). Germline V lookup: CDR1 SGHTA, CDR2 FQGTGA. The V and J ends lost 5 bases and 6 bases respectively, with 14 bases between them. The CDR3 consists of 14 residues. CDR3 DNA sequence: TGTGCCAGCAGCCCCGGACTCCCCTCCAATGAGCAGTTCTTC. Its protein product is CASSPGLPSNEQFF. The variable domain in full, completed from reference TRBV7-3 and TRBJ2-1, reads GAGVSQTPSNKVTEKGKYVELRCDPISGHTALYWYRQSLGQGPEFLIYFQGTGAADDSGLPNDRFFAVRPEGSVSTLKIQRTERGDSAVYLCASSPGLPSNEQFFGPGTRLTVL.

This clonotype has just a few counts. The chain uses TRBV7-8 and TRBJ1-2, with 9 bases identical to TRBD1. V gave up 8 bases and J gave up 6 bases; unmatched junction bases: 7. In germline, CDR1 is SGHVS, CDR2 FQNEAQ. CDR3 length: 13 residues. CDR3 residues: CASWGQGSHGYTF. The DNA of the CDR3 is TGTGCCAGCTGGGGACAGGGTTCTCATGGCTACACCTTC.

The chain links TRBV19 to TRBJ2-3, with TRBD2 matching over 7 bases. The CDR3 covers 15 residues. Per the germline V gene, CDR1 is LNHDA and CDR2 is SQIVND (reference sequence). Trimming cost V 5 bases and J 0 bases; bases outside gene matches: 5. The CDR3 sequence: CASSVQAGSTDTQYF. The CDR3 DNA follows: TGTGCCAGTAGTGTCCAAGCGGGAAGCACAGATACGCAGTATTTT.

The chain combines TRBV7-3 with TRBJ1-1, with 9 bases fitting TRBD1. CDR3 length: 14 residues. From germline, CDR1 is SGHTA and CDR2 FQGTGA. V was clipped by 5 bases and J by 4 bases; unmatched bases: 5. In nucleotides, the CDR3 is TGTGCCAGCAGCGCGACAGGGGGTCCCACTGAAGCTTTCTTT. The encoded protein is CASSATGGPTEAFF.

This chain links TRBV20-1 with TRBJ1-5; 9 positions match TRBD1. In germline, CDR1 is DFQATT, CDR2 SNEGSKA (reference sequence). The CDR3 has 11 amino acids. The V segment lost 6 bases and the J segment 11 bases; nucleotides outside the gene matches: 5. CDR3 sequence: CSARGQGAQHF. The CDR3 DNA sequence: TGCAGTGCCCGGGGACAGGGCGCCCAGCATTTT.

This chain joins TRBV20-1 and TRBJ2-3, with D perhaps TRBD2 (6 bases). The germline V gene has CDR1 DFQATT and CDR2 SNEGSKA (reference sequence). Trimming took off 5 bases at V and 2 bases at J, with 14 bases between the two ends. The CDR3 loop spans 14 amino acids. This CDR3 reads CSARAGNPTDTQYF. The CDR3 nucleotides are TGCAGTGCTCGGGCGGGGAACCCCACAGATACGCAGTATTTT.

This clonotype came up a few times. This rearrangement joins TRBV10-3 to TRBJ2-1, with D perhaps TRBD1 or TRBD2 (5 bases each). Trimming left V 7 bases short and J 8 bases short, with 9 bases between. The CDR3 consists of 11 residues. Germline CDR1 and CDR2: ENHRY and SYGVKD. CDR3 in DNA: TGTGCCATCACCCGAGGGGATGAGCAGTTCTTC. It translates to CAITRGDEQFF.

The rearrangement links TRBV6-2 or TRBV6-3 to TRBJ2-1; D is undetermined. Looked up from germline, CDR1 is MNHEY and CDR2 is SVGEGT. Trimming stripped 7 bases from V and 1 base from J, with 5 bases between. The CDR3 sequence is 12 residues long. The CDR3, as DNA: TGTGCCAGCACCGCTTCCTACAATGAGCAGTTCTTC. It specifies CASTASYNEQFF.

V is TRBV28 and J is TRBJ2-2; tentatively, D is TRBD1 (5 bases). From germline, CDR1 is MDHEN and CDR2 SYDVKM. Trimming left V 2 bases short and J 0 bases short, with 7 bases between. This CDR3 is 15 amino acids long. CDR3 nucleotide sequence: TGTGCCAGCAGTTTAGGGGCTCCGAACACCGGGGAGCTGTTTTTT. Amino acids: CASSLGAPNTGELFF.

This sequence joins TRBV6-5 and TRBJ1-1; tentatively, D is TRBD1 (5 bases). Trimming pared 5 bases from V and 6 bases from J, leaving 10 bases between. The CDR3 extends over 12 amino acids. In germline, CDR1 is MNHEY, CDR2 SVGAGI. In nucleotides, the CDR3 is TGTGCCAGCAGTCCGCCGGGGGCTGAAGCTTTCTTT. This sequence encodes CASSPPGAEAFF.